Listed below are T cell receptor beta chains from one sample, sequenced in a study of T cell clones after liver transplantation. TCRdb's table, derived via immunoSEQ multiplex PCR, lists solely in-frame clones and lacks some. The table records approximately 50,000 clones, 65% to 80% of them present only once. The specimen was CD4+ T cells from blood, collected more than 52 months after liver transplant. Receptors originate from a human patient who received a liver transplant. The graft donor may account for some of the T cells. Each CDR3 is given with its conserved first and last residue. Each record gives: D gene, clone size, J gene, V gene, CDR3 DNA, CDR3 protein. The D gene is left open where the match is weak. For some rows the clone size is stated as once, few or many, or as a class when expanded; others skip it.

>TRBD2|NA|TRBJ2-5|TRBV7-9
TGTGCCAGCAGCTTAGGAGGTAGCGGGGGGGCTCAGGAGACCCAGTACTTC
CASSLGGSGGAQETQYF
>NA|NA|TRBJ1-5|TRBV2
TGTGCCAGCAGTGTCGGGAATAGCAATCAGCCCCAGCATTTT
CASSVGNSNQPQHF
>NA|few|TRBJ2-6|TRBV5-8
TGTGCCAGCAGCTTGCAAGGATTTGGGGCCAACGTCCTGACTTTC
CASSLQGFGANVLTF
>NA|NA|TRBJ2-7|TRBV6-6
TGTGCCCTCGAGCCCGGTCTTACCTACGAGCAGTACTTC
CALEPGLTYEQYF
>NA|once|TRBJ1-5|TRBV18
TGTGCCAGCTCACCAGCCGAGGGGAGCAATCAGCCCCAGCATTTT
CASSPAEGSNQPQHF
>NA|NA|TRBJ1-2|TRBV19
TGTGCCAGTAGTACCTTGGGCGGAGACTATGGCTACACCTTC
CASSTLGGDYGYTF
>TRBD1|NA|TRBJ2-2|TRBV30
TGTGCCTGGAGCTTCCATACGAGCGTACCGGGACAGGGGGCGACCGGGGAGCTGTTTTTT
CAWSFHTSVPGQGATGELFF
>TRBD1|NA|TRBJ2-2|TRBV30
TGTGCCTGGAGGTGGGACAGGGGTCCGAACACCGGGGAGCTGTTTTTT
CAWRWDRGPNTGELFF
>NA|NA|TRBJ2-3|TRBV2
TGTGCCAGGGGTAATAGAGGGAGCACAGATACGCAGTATTTT
CARGNRGSTDTQYF
>NA|NA|TRBJ1-6|TRBV6-1
TGTGCCATTATAGGGGGGGGTGATTCACCCCTCCACTTT
CAIIGGGDSPLHF
>NA|NA|TRBJ1-1|TRBV6-5
TGTGCCAGCAGTTATAGTTTCCACGACAGTGAAGCTTTCTTT
CASSYSFHDSEAFF
>NA|NA|TRBJ1-1|TRBV28
TGTGCCAGCAGTATCCAGACAGAGGGGAACACTGAAGCTTTCTTT
CASSIQTEGNTEAFF
>NA|few|TRBJ2-7|TRBV13
TGTGCCAGCAGCTCCGGTGGCGCGAACAAGCAGTACTTC
CASSSGGANKQYF
>NA|NA|TRBJ1-2|TRBV7-9
TGTGCCAGCAGGGGGAATGGCTACACCTTC
CASRGNGYTF
>NA|few|TRBJ1-1|TRBV28
TGTGCCAGCAGTTTACCTACGGCTGAAGCTTTCTTT
CASSLPTAEAFF
>NA|NA|TRBJ2-5|TRBV18
TGTGCCAGCTCACGAGGGGTGGAAGAGACCCAGTACTTC
CASSRGVEETQYF
>NA|NA|TRBJ2-3|TRBV9
TGTGCCAGCAGCGTAGTAGGGCACAGCACAGATACGCAGTATTTT
CASSVVGHSTDTQYF
>TRBD1|once|TRBJ1-6|TRBV5-5
TGTGCCAGCAGCTTCTCTCAGGGGGTAGGAAATTCACCCCTCCACTTT
CASSFSQGVGNSPLHF
>NA|once|TRBJ2-5|TRBV18
TGTGCCAGCTCACCCCCGTGGGGGTTAGGACAAGAGACCCAGTACTTC
CASSPPWGLGQETQYF
>NA|NA|TRBJ2-1|TRBV10-1
TGCGCCAGCAGTGAGTCCTCATCCCGGAATTGGAATGAGCAGTTCTTC
CASSESSSRNWNEQFF
>NA|NA|TRBJ2-3|TRBV18
TGTGCCAGCTCACCACTTTCCGGGGCCGGGGATACGCAGTATTTT
CASSPLSGAGDTQYF
>NA|NA|TRBJ1-4|TRBV2
TGTGCCAGCACGGAGACAGGAGGCGCCGAGAATGAAAAACTGTTTTTT
CASTETGGAENEKLFF
>NA|NA|TRBJ1-1|TRBV21-1
TGTGCCAGCAGCAACCGGGACAGGGTGAACACTGAAGCTTTCTTT
CASSNRDRVNTEAFF
>NA|NA|TRBJ2-5|TRBV13
TGTGCCAGCAGCTTTGCGGGGCAAGAGACCCAGTACTTC
CASSFAGQETQYF
>NA|NA|TRBJ2-5|TRBV7-6
TGTGCCAGCAGCTTAAAACAGACCCAGTACTTC
CASSLKQTQYF
>NA|NA|TRBJ2-7|TRBV6-6
TGTGCCAGCAGTTACTACGGCGTTTCGGGCGAGCAGTACTTC
CASSYYGVSGEQYF
>NA|NA|TRBJ2-3|TRBV10-1
TGCGCCTCGGGGTCAGGAGATACGCAGTATTTT
CASGSGDTQYF
>TRBD1|NA|TRBJ1-1|TRBV2
TGTGCCAGCAGAGCCGACAGGGTAGGGGGGACTGAAGCTTTCTTT
CASRADRVGGTEAFF
>NA|NA|TRBJ1-5|TRBV6-5
TGTGCCAGCAGAACCCACCCTCTCGGCAATCAGCCCCAGCATTTT
CASRTHPLGNQPQHF
>NA|NA|TRBJ2-7|TRBV10-1
TGCGCCAGCAGTGTCAACCGGATCGGAGAGCAGTACTTC
CASSVNRIGEQYF
>NA|NA|TRBJ1-2|TRBV20-1
TGCAGGGGGGGCGACTATGGCTACACCTTC
CRGGDYGYTF
>NA|NA|TRBJ2-7|TRBV7-2
TGTGCCAGCAGCTTAGACGGGGGCCCGGGCTACGAGCAGTACTTC
CASSLDGGPGYEQYF
>NA|NA|TRBJ2-3|TRBV29-1
TGCAGCGTTGAAAGCCAGGGTGCAGATACGCAGTATTTT
CSVESQGADTQYF
>NA|NA|TRBJ1-6|TRBV27
TGTGCCAGCAGTCCTCTGGACACCGGTAACCGGCCCCTCCACTTT
CASSPLDTGNRPLHF
>NA|once|TRBJ1-4|TRBV5-1
TGCGCCAGCAGCTCTAGGGAGCATGAAAAACTGTTTTTT
CASSSREHEKLFF
>NA|NA|TRBJ1-1|TRBV18
TGTGCCAGCTCACTGGACTCCCCTGATGAGACTGAAGCTTTCTTT
CASSLDSPDETEAFF
>NA|few|TRBJ2-3|TRBV28
TGTGCCAGCAGTTTATTTCAGATCTTGGGCACAGATACGCAGTATTTT
CASSLFQILGTDTQYF
>NA|NA|TRBJ1-2|TRBV7-9
TGTGCCAGCAGCTTCGGTAGCGGACAGATTAACTATGGCTACACCTTC
CASSFGSGQINYGYTF
>TRBD1|few|TRBJ2-4|TRBV6-6
TGTGCCAGCAGTGATCCGGGACAGGGGAACATTCAGTACTTC
CASSDPGQGNIQYF
>NA|NA|TRBJ1-6|TRBV27
TGTGCCAGCAGAACCGGGACATGGGAATCACCCCTCCACTTT
CASRTGTWESPLHF
>TRBD1|NA|TRBJ2-2|TRBV7-8
TGTGCCAGCAGCGAAAGGGGGCTAGAGAACACCGGGGAGCTGTTTTTT
CASSERGLENTGELFF
>TRBD1|NA|TRBJ1-1|TRBV5-1
TGCGCCAGCAGCCCGCCGGCAGGGGGGGACGCTTTCTTT
CASSPPAGGDAFF
>NA|NA|TRBJ1-1|TRBV2
TGTGCCAGCAGTCCCCGGGGAGGAGGGAATACTGAAGCTTTCTTT
CASSPRGGGNTEAFF
>TRBD1|NA|TRBJ1-1|TRBV4-2
TGTGCCAGCAGCCAAGACGTGAACAGGGGAAACACTGAAGCTTTCTTT
CASSQDVNRGNTEAFF
>NA|NA|TRBJ2-2|TRBV6-5
TGTGCCAGCAGTTACCCTTCCGGGGGCACCGGGGAGCTGTTTTTT
CASSYPSGGTGELFF
>TRBD1|NA|TRBJ2-3|TRBV7-2
TGTGCCAGCAGCCGACAGTCACAGGGGGTAGATACGCAGTATTTT
CASSRQSQGVDTQYF
>TRBD2|NA|TRBJ2-2|TRBV14
TGTGCCAGCAGCCCCCTAGTAGCGGGGCACGGGGAGCTGTTTTTT
CASSPLVAGHGELFF
>NA|NA|TRBJ1-2|TRBV28
TGTGCCAGCACCGCGGCCCTCTATGGCTACACCTTC
CASTAALYGYTF
>NA|few|TRBJ1-5|TRBV6-1
TGTGCCAGCAGGGCTTTGACAGCGCGCAATCAGCCCCAGCATTTT
CASRALTARNQPQHF
>TRBD2|NA|TRBJ2-2|TRBV4-2
TGTGCCAGCAGCCCGGGACTAGCGGGGGGGCCCGGGGAGCTGTTTTTT
CASSPGLAGGPGELFF
>NA|NA|TRBJ2-1|TRBV10-2
TGCGCCAGCAGTGACCTATTCTACTCAAGCTCCTACAATGAGCAGTTCTTC
CASSDLFYSSSYNEQFF
>NA|many|TRBJ2-7|TRBV20-1
TGCAGTGCTAGGACAACCTACGAGCAGTACTTC
CSARTTYEQYF
>NA|few|TRBJ2-7|TRBV10-3
TGTGCCATCAGTGAGGGGCAGGGGTACGAGCAGTACTTC
CAISEGQGYEQYF
>NA|NA|TRBJ1-1|TRBV2
TGTGCCAGCATTAGAACCCGGGACAATGAAGCTTTCTTT
CASIRTRDNEAFF
>NA|few|TRBJ2-1|TRBV9
TGTGCCAGCCCCCCGCGGGGAAGCCTAAATGAGCAGTTCTTC
CASPPRGSLNEQFF
>TRBD1|once|TRBJ1-2|TRBV9
TGTGCCAGCAGCTCGGGACAGGGGGCGTGGGACTATGGCTACACCTTC
CASSSGQGAWDYGYTF
>NA|NA|TRBJ1-6|TRBV7-2
TGTGCCAGCAGCCCTTTCGCCCTCCAAGCGGTCCACTTT
CASSPFALQAVHF
>NA|NA|TRBJ1-1|TRBV5-8
TGTGCCAGCAGCTTTGGATGGGATACTGAAGCTTTCTTT
CASSFGWDTEAFF
>TRBD1|NA|TRBJ2-5|TRBV11-2
TGTGCCAGCAGCACACAGGGGGAGACCCAGTACTTC
CASSTQGETQYF
>TRBD1|NA|TRBJ2-3|TRBV30
TGTGCCTGGACAGGGGGATCCACAGATACGCAGTATTTT
CAWTGGSTDTQYF